Listed below are T cell receptor beta chains from one sample, sequenced in a study of CD4 T cells in relation to SARS-CoV-2 and coronaviruses. The method was immunoSEQ multiplex PCR; TCRdb's version includes in-frame clones alone and lacks a portion of them. Among 20,000 or so clones, roughly 82% were seen once, and the ten largest hold about 14%. Antigen specificity for these receptors is unknown. Input material: CD4+ T cells from PBMCs, cultured in vitro. Every receptor here comes from a human donor in good health. CDR3s include the opening cysteine and the closing phenylalanine or tryptophan. Expanded clones are given a class, and other clones once, few, many or no size at all.

NA	TRBV6-5	TRBJ2-7	CASSYSSRLSYEQYF
NA	TRBV25-1	TRBJ1-6	CASSEFRDYNSPLHF
NA	TRBV6-5	TRBJ2-1	CASRIAGLGRNEQFF
NA	TRBV19	TRBJ1-2	CASSIPGREFGYTF
NA	TRBV6-5	TRBJ2-3	CATRGLDTQYF
NA	TRBV5-1	TRBJ2-3	CASSLDRGTSTDTQYF
few	TRBV25-1	TRBJ1-3	CAYSDSGNTIYF
NA	TRBV6-5	TRBJ2-1	CASTGTRVNNEQFF
NA	TRBV7-2	TRBJ2-1	CASSLSRMNEQFF
NA	TRBV10-3	TRBJ2-7	CAISGTSNYEQYF
NA	TRBV19	TRBJ2-1	CASSRQGQGRNEQFF
once	TRBV5-8	TRBJ1-1	CASSKLPIAAFF
NA	TRBV7-9	TRBJ1-4	CAMRGATNEKLFF
NA	TRBV2	TRBJ1-1	CASSDPGQGTSEAFF
NA	TRBV7-8	TRBJ2-4	CASSLELGARAKNIQYF
NA	TRBV4-1	TRBJ2-1	CASSQVFALLFEQFF
NA	TRBV19	TRBJ2-2	CASSIIGNTGELFF
few	TRBV5-5	TRBJ1-1	CASSLSGVTEAFF
NA	TRBV29-1	TRBJ2-7	CSAGDYYEQYF
NA	TRBV6-5	TRBJ2-2	CASSYSRETGELFF